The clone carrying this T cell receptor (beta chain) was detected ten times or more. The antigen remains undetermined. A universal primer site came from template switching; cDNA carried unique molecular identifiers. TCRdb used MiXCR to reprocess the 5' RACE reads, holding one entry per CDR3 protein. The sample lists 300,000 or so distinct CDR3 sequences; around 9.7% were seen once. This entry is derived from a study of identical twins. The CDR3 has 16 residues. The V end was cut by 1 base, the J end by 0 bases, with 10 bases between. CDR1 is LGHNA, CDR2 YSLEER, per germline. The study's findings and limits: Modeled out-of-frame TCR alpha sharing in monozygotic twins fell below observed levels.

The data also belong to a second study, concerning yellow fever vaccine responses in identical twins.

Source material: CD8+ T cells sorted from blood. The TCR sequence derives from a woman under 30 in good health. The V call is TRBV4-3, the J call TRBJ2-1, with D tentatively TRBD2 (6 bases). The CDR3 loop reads CASSQVPSVSYNEQFF. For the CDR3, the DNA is TGCGCCAGCAGCCAAGTCCCTAGCGTCTCCTACAATGAGCAGTTCTTC.